This TCR beta chain comes out of a study of T-cell memory formation after mild COVID-19. The wider study: For the most part, TCR clusters were specific to one donor. Notes on the study in general: Among contracting clones, CD4+ were mainly CM/EM and CD8+ enriched in EMRA. Clones shrinking between day 15 and 85 showed a balanced CD4/CD8 split, and those that grew later tilted toward CD4+.

5'RACE primed from the constant segment yielded TCR alpha and TCR beta cDNA libraries bearing sample barcodes and UMIs. TCRdb re-analysed the 5' RACE reads in MiXCR, keeping a single row per CDR3 protein. This table has 470,000 or so distinct CDR3 sequences, 20% appearing once. A note on this clonotype: The antigen is undetermined.

The germline CDR1 and CDR2 sequences are LGHNA and YSLEER. This CDR3 region has 13 residues. Between the trimmed V and J ends, which lost 5 bases and 3 bases, there was a span of 11 bases. The receptor was isolated from an adult woman who had mild COVID-19 (a few samples of this study predate the infection). Cell type and time point are not known. Sequenced: PBMCs or a T cell subset sorted from them (not recorded which). The chain has TRBV4-3 and TRBJ2-7; no definite D call. The CDR3 reads CASSTNWGYEQYF. The CDR3 nucleotides are TGCGCCAGCAGCACAAATTGGGGCTACGAGCAGTACTTC.